This T cell receptor beta chain was sequenced during a study of CD8 T cells in ankylosing spondylitis. This clonotype was seen ten or more times. Its antigen is unknown. TCRdb redid the calling of the 5' RACE reads with MiXCR, one entry per CDR3 protein. The data hold around 150,000 distinct CDR3 sequences, with around 16% observed a single time. Overall study results and limits: What appeared characteristic of ankylosing spondylitis blood was a TCR beta motif of eight highly homologous variants. Researchers reportedly found disease-linked clones significantly enriched in matched ankylosing spondylitis synovial fluid. Reports of some motif variants in reactive arthritis synovial fluid and blood predate this one.

Germline-derived CDR1 and CDR2 are DFQATT and SNEGSKA (reference sequence). V was clipped by 3 bases and J by 5 bases, with 10 bases between them. There are 12 residues in the CDR3. The chain uses TRBV20-1 and TRBJ1-1, with D possibly TRBD1 on 6 matching bases. Sequencing was performed on blood, either unsorted or a sorted T cell fraction (not recorded which). The receptor's source is a male donor with ankylosing spondylitis or in good health (not recorded which). CDR3 loop: CSASVRGTEAFF. For the CDR3, the DNA is TGCAGTGCTAGCGTGAGGGGGACTGAAGCTTTCTTT.